This T cell receptor (beta chain) was observed in a study of cytomegalovirus exposure and HLA in healthy donors. About this clone itself: The antigen is unknown.

Looked up from germline, CDR1 is KGHSH and CDR2 is LQKENI. The ends were cut back, 1 base at V and 4 bases at J, with 13 bases in the middle. The CDR3 extends over 15 amino acids. Study-level points and caveats: Listed as cytomegalovirus-associated were 150 or so TCR beta chains.

Assay: immunoSEQ multiplex PCR; the TCRdb copy retains only in-frame clones and omits some. The sample includes 100,000 to 150,000 clones, approximately 90% of them seen just once. The rearrangement links TRBV18 to TRBJ1-2; no definite D call. The source material was PBMCs. The TCR originated in a woman between 18 and 30 years old in good health and CMV-seronegative. The CDR3 sequence is CASSPQPVAGYGYTF. CDR3 nucleotide sequence: TGTGCCAGCTCACCACAACCCGTGGCGGGCTATGGCTACACCTTC.